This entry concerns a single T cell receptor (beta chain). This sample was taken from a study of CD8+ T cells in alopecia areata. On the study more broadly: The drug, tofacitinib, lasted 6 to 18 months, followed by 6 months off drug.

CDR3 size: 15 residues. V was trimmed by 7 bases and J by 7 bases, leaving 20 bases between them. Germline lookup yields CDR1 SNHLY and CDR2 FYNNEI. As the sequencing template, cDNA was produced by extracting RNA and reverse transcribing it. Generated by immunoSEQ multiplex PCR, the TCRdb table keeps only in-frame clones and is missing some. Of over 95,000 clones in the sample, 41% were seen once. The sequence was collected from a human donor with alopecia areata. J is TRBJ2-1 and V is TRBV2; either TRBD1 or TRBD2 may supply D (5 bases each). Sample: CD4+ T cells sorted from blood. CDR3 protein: CASTRDLGVGNEQFF. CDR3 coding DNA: TGTGCCAGCACCCGAGACTTGGGGGTCGGGAATGAGCAGTTCTTC.